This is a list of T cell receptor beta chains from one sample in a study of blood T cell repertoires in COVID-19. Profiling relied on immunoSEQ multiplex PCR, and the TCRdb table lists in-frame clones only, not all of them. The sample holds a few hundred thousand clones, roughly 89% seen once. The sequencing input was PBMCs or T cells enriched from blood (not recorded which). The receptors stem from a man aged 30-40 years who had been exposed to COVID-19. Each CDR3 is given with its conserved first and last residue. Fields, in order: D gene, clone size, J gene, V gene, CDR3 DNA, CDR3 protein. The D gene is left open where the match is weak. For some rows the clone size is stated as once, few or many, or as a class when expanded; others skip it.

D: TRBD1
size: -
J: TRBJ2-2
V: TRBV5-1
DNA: TGCGCCAGCAGTCTTGGACAGGGGGTCAACACCGGGGAGCTGTTTTTT
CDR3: CASSLGQGVNTGELFF

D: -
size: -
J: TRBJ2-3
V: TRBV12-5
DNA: TGTGCTAGTGGTCGCGATCAGGGCCATACGCAGTATTTT
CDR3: CASGRDQGHTQYF

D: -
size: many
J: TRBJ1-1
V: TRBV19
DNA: TGTGCCAGTAGTACCCCCGGGATGAACACTGAAGCTTTCTTT
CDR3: CASSTPGMNTEAFF

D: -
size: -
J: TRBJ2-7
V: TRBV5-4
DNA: TGTGCCAGCAGCTTGGACGGCTACGAGCAGTACTTC
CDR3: CASSLDGYEQYF

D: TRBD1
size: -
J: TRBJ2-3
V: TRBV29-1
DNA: TGCAGCGTTCCCAGGGGGGATACGCAGTATTTT
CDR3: CSVPRGDTQYF

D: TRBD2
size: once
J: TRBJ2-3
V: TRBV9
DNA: TGTGCCAGCAGCGTAGGAGCGGGGGCCAACACAGATACGCAGTATTTT
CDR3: CASSVGAGANTDTQYF

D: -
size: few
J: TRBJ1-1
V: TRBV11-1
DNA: TGTGCCAGCAGCTTGGGGAAAAGGGGCTTGACTGAAGCTTTCTTT
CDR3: CASSLGKRGLTEAFF

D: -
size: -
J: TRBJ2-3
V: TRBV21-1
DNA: TGTGCCAGCAGCAAAGAGGTCCTTCCGTCCGACTTCTCTAGCACAGATACGCAGTATTTT
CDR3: CASSKEVLPSDFSSTDTQYF

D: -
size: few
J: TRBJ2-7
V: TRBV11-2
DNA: TGTGCCAGCAGCTTAGGACTATCTACGCATCACGAGCAGTACTTC
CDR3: CASSLGLSTHHEQYF

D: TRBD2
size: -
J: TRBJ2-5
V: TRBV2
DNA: TGTGCCAGCAGAGCGGGACTAGCGGGGCAAGAGACCCAGTACTTC
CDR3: CASRAGLAGQETQYF

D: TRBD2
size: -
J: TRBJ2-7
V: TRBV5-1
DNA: TGCGCCAGCAGCTTGGCGGGGGGTTCCTACGAGCAGTACTTC
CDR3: CASSLAGGSYEQYF

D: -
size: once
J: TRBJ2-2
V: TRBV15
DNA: TGTGCCACCAGCAGAGATATACAAGATGGTTTGTTTTTT
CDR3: CATSRDIQDGLFF

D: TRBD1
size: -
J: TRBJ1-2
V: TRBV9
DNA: TGTGCCAGCAGCGTAGGGGACAGGGTCCTTAACTATGGCTACACCTTC
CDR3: CASSVGDRVLNYGYTF

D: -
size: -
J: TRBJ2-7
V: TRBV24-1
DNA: TGTGCCACTCTGATAGAGCGTTCCTACGAGCAGTACTTC
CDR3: CATLIERSYEQYF

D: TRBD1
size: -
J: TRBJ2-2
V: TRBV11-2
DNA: TGTGCCAGCAGCTTGCCGACAGGGGGGACCGGGGAGCTGTTTTTT
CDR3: CASSLPTGGTGELFF

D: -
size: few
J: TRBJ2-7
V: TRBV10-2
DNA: TGCGCCAGCAGCACCGCCAAGCGGATAGACACCTACGAGCAGTACTTC
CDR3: CASSTAKRIDTYEQYF

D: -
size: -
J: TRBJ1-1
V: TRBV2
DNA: TGTGCCAGCCACGGGACAAACACTGAAGCTTTCTTT
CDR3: CASHGTNTEAFF

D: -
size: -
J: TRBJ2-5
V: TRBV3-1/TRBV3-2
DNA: TGTGCCAGCAGCCCACTGGACAGTCTGCAAGAGACCCAGTACTTC
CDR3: CASSPLDSLQETQYF

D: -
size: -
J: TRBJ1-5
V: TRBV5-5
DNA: TGTGCCAGCAGCCAAGGGACACTTTATAGCAATCAGCCCCAGCATTTT
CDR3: CASSQGTLYSNQPQHF

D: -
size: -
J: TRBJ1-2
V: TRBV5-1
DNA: TGCGCCAGCAGCTTGGCCAGGGACTATGGCTACACCTTC
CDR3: CASSLARDYGYTF

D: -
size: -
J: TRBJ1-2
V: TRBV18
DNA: TGTGCCAGCTCACCGGCGGGAGGCCAGATCACCTATGGCTACACCTTC
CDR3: CASSPAGGQITYGYTF

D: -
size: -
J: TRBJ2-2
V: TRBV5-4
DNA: TGTGCCAGCAGCTCGCAGGTGGGGGCAAACACCGGGGAGCTGTTTTTT
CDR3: CASSSQVGANTGELFF

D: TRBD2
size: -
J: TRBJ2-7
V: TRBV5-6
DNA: TGTGCCAGCATCACCGGGACTAGATCAGGGGAGCAGTACTTC
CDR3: CASITGTRSGEQYF

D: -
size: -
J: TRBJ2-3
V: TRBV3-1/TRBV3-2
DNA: TGTGCCAGCAGCCGAGGGGGTACGCAGTATTTT
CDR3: CASSRGGTQYF

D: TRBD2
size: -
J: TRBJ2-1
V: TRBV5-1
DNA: TGCGCCAGCAGCACCTTACTAGCGGGGGCACTCCTTGAGAATGAGCAGTTCTTC
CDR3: CASSTLLAGALLENEQFF

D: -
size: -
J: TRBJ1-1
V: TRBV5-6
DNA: TGTGCCAGCAGCTTGGACGGGAGGGGGGAAGCTTTCTTT
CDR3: CASSLDGRGEAFF

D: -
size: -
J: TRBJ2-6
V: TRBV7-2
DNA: TGTGCCAGCAGCCCCGTTGGGGCCAACGTCCTGACTTTC
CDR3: CASSPVGANVLTF